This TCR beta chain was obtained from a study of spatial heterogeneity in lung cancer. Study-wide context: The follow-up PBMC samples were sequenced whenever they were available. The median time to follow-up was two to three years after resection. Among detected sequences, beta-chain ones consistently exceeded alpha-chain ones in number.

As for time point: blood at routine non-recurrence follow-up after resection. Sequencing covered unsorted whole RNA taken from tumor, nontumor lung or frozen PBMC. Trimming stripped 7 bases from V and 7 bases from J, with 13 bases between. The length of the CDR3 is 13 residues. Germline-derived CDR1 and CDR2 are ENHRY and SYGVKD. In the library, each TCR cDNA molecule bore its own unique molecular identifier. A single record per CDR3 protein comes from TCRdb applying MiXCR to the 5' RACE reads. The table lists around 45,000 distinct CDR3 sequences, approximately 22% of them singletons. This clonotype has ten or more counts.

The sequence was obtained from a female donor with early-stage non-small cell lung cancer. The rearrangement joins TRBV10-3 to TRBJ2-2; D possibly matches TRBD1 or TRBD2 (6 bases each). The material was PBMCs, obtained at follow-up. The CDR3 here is CAIMGGAGGELFF. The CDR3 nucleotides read TGTGCCATCATGGGGGGCGCCGGCGGGGAGCTGTTTTTT.